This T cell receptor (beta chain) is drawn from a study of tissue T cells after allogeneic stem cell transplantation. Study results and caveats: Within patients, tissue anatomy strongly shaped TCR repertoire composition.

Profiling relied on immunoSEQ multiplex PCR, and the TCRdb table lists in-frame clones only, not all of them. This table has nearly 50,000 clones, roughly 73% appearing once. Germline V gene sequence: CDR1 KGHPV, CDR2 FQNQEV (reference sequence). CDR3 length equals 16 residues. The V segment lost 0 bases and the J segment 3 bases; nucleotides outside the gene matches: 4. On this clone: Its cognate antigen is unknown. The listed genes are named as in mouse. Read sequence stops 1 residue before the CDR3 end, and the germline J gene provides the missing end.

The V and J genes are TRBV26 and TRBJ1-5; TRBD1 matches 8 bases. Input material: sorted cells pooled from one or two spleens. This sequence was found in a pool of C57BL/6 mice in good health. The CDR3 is CASSLSWGTGNQAPLF. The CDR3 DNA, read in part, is TGTGCCAGCAGTCTGTCGTGGGGGACAGGCAACCAGGCTCCGCTT.